This entry concerns a single T cell receptor beta chain. Which antigen it targets is not known. Base-call qualities are not available, and no considerably larger clone is one nucleotide away. Genomic DNA was isolated from the sorted cells so that the TCRbeta CDR3 region could be sequenced. The immunoSEQ Assay was used for sequencing of TCRbeta CDR3 regions. TCRdb retrieved this table from immuneACCESS and kept in-frame rearrangements only. Not all clones are present; in checked studies, unresolved V genes account for under half, and no reason is known for the remainder. This sample comprises more than 80,000 clones, around 90% of them detected only once. Roughly 1.5% of the sample is taken by the ten largest. The CDR3 measures 13 amino acids from cysteine to phenylalanine. Only the CDR3 DNA stays, 39 bases, in frame from base 1. CDR1 and CDR2, per the germline V gene, are SGDLS and YYNGEE. V sheds 0 bases and J sheds 11 bases, leaving 14 bases between their ends.

The trial excluded patients who had a history of autoimmune disease or were on systemic immunosuppression. Peripheral blood for TCR sequencing was collected from all dose cohorts at baseline, on cycle 4 day 1, and on cycle 7 day 1. The samples were taken from a phase I, first-in-human, multicenter, open-label dose-escalation trial of ivuxolimab. Adults with locally advanced or metastatic head and neck squamous cell, hepatocellular, melanoma or renal cell carcinoma were enrolled in the trial. Before TCR sequencing, CD4+ T cells and CD8+ T cells were sorted from peripheral blood as separate populations. The sample is drawn from a study of OX40 agonist ivuxolimab in advanced cancers. Looking at the study overall: Ivuxolimab, which targeted the costimulatory receptor OX40 (CD134), was an agonistic, fully human IgG2 monoclonal antibody. Intravenous ivuxolimab was administered to patients every 2 weeks at six dose levels: 0.01, 0.1, 0.3, 1.5, 3 and 10 mg/kg. Of the approximately 54 dose-escalation patients, hepatocellular carcinoma was present in about 20, melanoma in approximately 15, renal cell carcinoma in 9 and head and neck cancer in 9. The dose-escalation cohort was 80% to 90% male with a mean age of about 60 years, ranging from roughly 20 to 80. Prior anti-PD-1, anti-PD-L1 or anti-CTLA-4 therapy was permitted, and checkpoint inhibitors had been received by roughly 40% of dose-escalation patients. Partial responses occurred in three dose-escalation patients, of whom one had hepatocellular carcinoma and two had cutaneous melanoma. Peripheral TCRbeta sequencing aimed to test whether ivuxolimab altered TCR sequence diversity and caused clonal T-cell expansion. The paper reports the monotherapy dose-escalation portion (N of about 50 patients) of the phase I ivuxolimab trial.

What the study reported, not specific to this receptor: At doses of 0.1 to 3.0 mg/kg, clonal expansion of both CD4+ and CD8+ T cells in blood was seen between baseline and week 6. Low levels of normalized T-cell clonal expansion were also shown by some nonresponding patients. In the 0.1-3.0 mg/kg groups, partial responders had among the lowest normalized peripheral clonal expansion, particularly in CD8+ T cells. After ivuxolimab, CD8+ T cells had more expanded clones than CD4+ T cells on average. Antigen specificity was not determined for the clonally expanded peripheral T cells.

The starting material was CD4+ or CD8+ T cells sorted from blood, obtained in a trial of the OX40 agonist ivuxolimab. The receptor was isolated from an adult with an advanced solid tumor such as melanoma, head and neck, liver or kidney cancer. The chain links TRBV9 with TRBJ2-5; D gene: possibly TRBD2, on 6 matching bases. The nucleotides are TGTGCCAGCAGCGTAGACGACGGGGGTGAGCAGTACTTC. Protein translation: CASSVDDGGEQYF.